This T cell receptor beta chain was profiled in a study of Graves' ophthalmopathy and Graves' hyperthyroidism. This clonotype was observed many times. The hyperthyroidism patients had a new diagnosis of under 2 months' duration and were aged 18 to 65. The CDR3 contains 14 residues. Germline assignment: CDR1 SNHLY and CDR2 FYNNEI. V lost 5 bases and J lost 6; bases outside the gene matches: 10. Amplified material comprised TCR beta CDR3 regions derived from RNA transcripts. After a first-round RT-PCR with HTBI primers, a second-round multiplex PCR was run. One entry per CDR3 protein results from TCRdb running MiXCR on the multiplex PCR reads. The data contain hundreds of thousands of distinct CDR3 sequences, 20% to 25% of them singletons.

The source material was peripheral blood. This clonotype was sampled from a woman aged 18 to 35 with stable Graves' hyperthyroidism. Some clones in this sample may be carry-over from other donors' samples. This sequence joins TRBV2 and TRBJ2-7, with 7 bases identical to TRBD2. CDR3 bases: TGTGCCAGCAGTCACTGGGGGGGAGAGCGCGAGCAGTACTTC. Translation: CASSHWGGEREQYF.